This TCR beta chain was sequenced during a study of response to subunit inactivated influenza vaccine. TCRdb reprocessed the RT-PCR reads with MiXCR, giving one entry per CDR3 protein. Counted here are about 650,000 distinct CDR3 sequences, 14% occurring once; the ten biggest clones make up 7.6%. Germline CDR1 reads MNHEY; CDR2 reads SMNVEV (reference sequence). This CDR3 region has 15 residues. Overall study findings and caveats: Each seasonal influenza vaccination recruits few new T cells, the authors suggested.

To note about this clonotype: Its antigen is unidentified. This may be a read error: a much more frequent sequence differs by one nucleotide.

This sample comprised PBMCs from blood, obtained roughly 2 weeks before vaccination. The clonotype was recovered from a man aged 50 to 59 who received an inactivated influenza vaccine. This rearrangement joins TRBV27 to TRBJ2-1; D may match TRBD1 or TRBD2 (5 bases each). CDR3 sequence (DNA): TGTGCCAGCAGTTCGGCCGGGACCCGATACAATGAGCAGCTCTTC. Amino acids: CASSSAGTRYNEQLF.